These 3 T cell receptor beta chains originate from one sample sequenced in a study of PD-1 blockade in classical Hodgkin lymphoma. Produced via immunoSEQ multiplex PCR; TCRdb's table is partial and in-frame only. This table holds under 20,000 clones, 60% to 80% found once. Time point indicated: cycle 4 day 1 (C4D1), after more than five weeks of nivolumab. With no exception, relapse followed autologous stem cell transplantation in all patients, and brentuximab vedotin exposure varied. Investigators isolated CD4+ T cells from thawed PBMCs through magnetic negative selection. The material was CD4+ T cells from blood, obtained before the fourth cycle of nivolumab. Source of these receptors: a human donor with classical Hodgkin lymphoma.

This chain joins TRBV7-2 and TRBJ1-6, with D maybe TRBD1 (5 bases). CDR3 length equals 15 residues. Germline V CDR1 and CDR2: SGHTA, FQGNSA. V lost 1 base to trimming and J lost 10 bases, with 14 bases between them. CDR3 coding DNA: TGTGCCAGCAGCTTAGAGGCAGGGACGGGATCACCCCTCCACTTT. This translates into CASSLEAGTGSPLHF.

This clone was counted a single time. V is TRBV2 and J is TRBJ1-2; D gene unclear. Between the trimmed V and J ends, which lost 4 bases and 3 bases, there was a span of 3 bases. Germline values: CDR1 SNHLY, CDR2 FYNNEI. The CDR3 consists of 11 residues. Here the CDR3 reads CASSVHYGYTF. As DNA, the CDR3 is TGTGCCAGCAGTGTCCACTATGGCTACACCTTC.

The CDR3 spells CASSPDSGELFF. In nucleotides, the CDR3 is TGCGCCAGCAGCCCAGACTCCGGGGAGCTGTTTTTT. The chain couples TRBV5-1 to TRBJ2-2; D is uncertain. Germline V CDR1 and CDR2: SGHRS, YFSETQ. The CDR3 has 12 residues. Trimming left V 4 bases short and J 6 bases short, with 7 bases between. Looking up the rest from reference TRBV5-1 and TRBJ2-2 gives the full variable domain: KAGVTQTPRYLIKTRGQQVTLSCSPISGHRSVSWYQQTPGQGLQFLFEYFSETQRNKGNFPGRFSGRQFSNSRSEMNVSTLELGDSALYLCASSPDSGELFFGEGSRLTVL.